These 26 T cell receptor beta chains share one sample of origin, sequenced in a study of T cells in Graves' hyperthyroidism and ophthalmopathy (dated by TCRdb to between 2018 and 2021). Library preparation used multiplex PCR. Instrument used: Illumina HiSeq 2000. The TCR beta CDR3 regions were amplified from the RNA transcripts. For the first round of RT-PCR on the TCR CDR3, the HTBI primer set was used together with the Qiagen OneStep RT-PCR kit. In TCRdb, the public reads were trimmed at Q25 with fastp and aligned with MiXCR, with productive beta chains retained. All rows with the same CDR3 protein become a single entry with the most common DNA and genes. Present in this sample are about 600,000 distinct CDR3 sequences, approximately 15% of which were seen just once. Around 7% of the sample belongs to the ten largest clones. The sample consisted of blood. The source of these receptors is a woman younger than 30 with Graves' ophthalmopathy.

This clonotype showed up many times. This rearrangement joins TRBV7-3 to TRBJ2-1; weak D call: TRBD1 (7 bases). Trimming pared 5 bases from V and 9 bases from J, leaving 14 bases between. Per the germline V gene, CDR1 is SGHTA and CDR2 is FQGTGA. CDR3 length: 13 residues. The CDR3 reads CASSVRQGGEQFF. The CDR3 nucleotides are TGTGCCAGCAGCGTTCGCCAGGGGGGTGAGCAGTTCTTC.

This clonotype has more than one count but fewer than ten. The rearrangement joins TRBV12-3 or TRBV12-4 to TRBJ1-6, with 8 nucleotides matching TRBD1. This CDR3 has 16 amino acids. V lost 1 base and J lost 10; bases outside the gene matches: 9. CDR3 coding DNA: TGTGCCAGCAGTTTAGGGGCAGGGGGCCTCGTCTCACCCCTCCACTTT. Amino acid sequence: CASSLGAGGLVSPLHF.

This clonotype was picked up many times. CDR3 protein: CASTLEHGELFF. The CDR3 bases are TGTGCCAGCACCTTGGAACACGGGGAGCTGTTTTTT. This chain connects TRBV6-2 or TRBV6-3 to TRBJ2-2; D is undetermined. Between the trimmed V and J ends, which lost 7 bases and 7 bases, there was a span of 10 bases. The CDR3 has 12 amino acids. Per the germline V gene, CDR1 is MNHEY and CDR2 is SVGEGT.

This clonotype was recorded many times. The chain has TRBV7-2 and TRBJ2-7, with 11 nucleotides matching TRBD2. With 5 bases clipped from V and 4 bases from J, the junction kept 10 bases outside the gene matches. The germline V gene encodes CDR1 SGHTA and CDR2 FQGNSA. The CDR3 loop spans 16 amino acids. The CDR3 sequence is CASSAIGTSGRYEQYF. The CDR3, as DNA: TGTGCCAGCAGCGCAATAGGGACTAGCGGTAGATACGAGCAGTACTTC.

This clonotype was observed many times. The chain carries TRBV20-1 and TRBJ1-2, with D possibly TRBD1 on 6 matching bases. The CDR3 totals 11 residues. Germline values: CDR1 DFQATT, CDR2 SNEGSKA (reference sequence). V lost 3 bases and J 8 bases, leaving 10 bases between the germline ends. CDR3 sequence reads: CSARRGDGYTF. The CDR3 coding sequence is TGCAGTGCTAGGAGGGGGGACGGCTACACCTTC.

This clonotype occurred many times. The J gene is TRBJ1-1, the V gene TRBV6-1; no definite D call. The CDR3 spans 16 residues. With 0 bases removed from V and 4 bases from J, the gap between germline ends came to 15 bases. CDR1 and CDR2 from the germline V gene are MNHNS and SASEGT. In nucleotides, the CDR3 is TGTGCCAGCAGTGAAGCGCCCGTCTTTTGGAGCACTGAAGCTTTCTTT. It encodes CASSEAPVFWSTEAFF.

Worth noting for this clonotype: It may be a read error: a sequence one base away is much more abundant. This chain uses TRBV27 with TRBJ2-1; D unclear. V was pared by 0 bases and J by 1 base, with 13 bases between. In germline, CDR1 is MNHEY, CDR2 SMNVEV (reference sequence). This CDR3 comprises 17 residues. CDR3 nucleotides: TGTGCCAGCAGTTTATCTGCAGCCACTCTTTCCTACAATGAGCAGTTCTTC. Translated, it gives CASSLSAATLSYNEQFF.

In this sample, this clonotype turned up many times. The V call is TRBV2, the J call TRBJ2-6; TRBD2 matches 8 bases. V lost 3 bases, J lost 4 bases, and 11 bases stayed unmatched. Germline V gene lookup returns CDR1 SNHLY and CDR2 FYNNEI. This CDR3 comprises 18 residues. The CDR3 protein is CASSEKTGGPSGANVLTF. As DNA, the CDR3 is TGTGCCAGCAGTGAGAAGACGGGAGGGCCTTCCGGGGCCAACGTCCTGACTTTC.

CDR3 DNA: TGTGCCAGCAGCTCGAAATTCACCGGGGAGCTGTTTTTT. Protein sequence: CASSSKFTGELFF. The V and J genes are TRBV7-3 and TRBJ2-2; D is uncertain. Germline CDR1 is SGHTA and CDR2 is FQGTGA. The CDR3 length is 13 residues. Between the trimmed V and J ends, which lost 4 bases and 4 bases, there was a span of 7 bases.

This clonotype appeared many times. V and J are TRBV7-3 and TRBJ2-1; D tentatively fits TRBD1 or TRBD2 (5 bases each). V gave up 5 bases and J gave up 10 bases, with 15 bases separating them. CDR1 and CDR2 from the germline V gene are SGHTA and FQGTGA. The CDR3 spans 13 residues. The CDR3 bases are TGTGCCAGCAGCCAGGGAGTCCGGGGCGAGCAGTTCTTC. It translates to CASSQGVRGEQFF.

This clonotype was recorded many times. The chain carries TRBV6-1 and TRBJ2-1; 8 bases map to TRBD2. The germline V gene has CDR1 MNHNS and CDR2 SASEGT. The CDR3 runs to 14 residues. V gave up 3 bases and J gave up 12 bases; unmatched junction bases: 10. This CDR3 is CASSDGRAEIRQFF. CDR3 DNA sequence: TGTGCCAGCAGTGACGGGAGGGCCGAGATTAGGCAGTTCTTC.

At least ten counts were recorded for this clonotype. The chain couples TRBV12-3 or TRBV12-4 to TRBJ2-3; D not resolved. V gave up 3 bases and J gave up 2 bases, with 9 bases separating them. The CDR3 loop spans 14 amino acids. The CDR3 here is CASSLGPNTDTQYF. CDR3 nucleotide sequence: TGTGCCAGCAGTTTGGGTCCAAACACAGATACGCAGTATTTT.

Regarding this clonotype: Given a much more abundant clone one base away, this may be a read error. The chain combines TRBV27 with TRBJ2-7; TRBD2 aligns across 9 bases. The CDR3 has 15 residues. The germline V gene has CDR1 MNHEY and CDR2 SMNVEV (reference sequence). V shed 7 bases and J 7 bases; nucleotides not matched to a gene: 14. CDR3 loop: CASTPSGRPAWEQYF. Here the CDR3 DNA reads TGTGCCAGCACTCCAAGCGGGAGGCCTGCTTGGGAGCAGTACTTC.

This clonotype appeared a few times. The chain links TRBV19 to TRBJ1-5; TRBD1 is a possible D gene (6 bases). Germline CDR1 LNHDA, CDR2 SQIVND (reference sequence). Trimming took 6 bases from V and 0 from J, leaving 18 bases between them. The CDR3 spans 17 residues. As DNA, the CDR3 is TGTGCCAGTAGCGCGGGACACCCCAACTATAGCAATCAGCCCCAGCATTTT. It codes for CASSAGHPNYSNQPQHF.

The V call is TRBV5-4, the J call TRBJ2-5; no definite D call. CDR3 length: 13 amino acids. Germline assignment: CDR1 SGHNT and CDR2 YYREEE (reference sequence). V was trimmed by 4 bases and J by 2 bases, leaving 9 bases between them. This CDR3 is CASSVDGQETQYF. Written as DNA, the CDR3 is TGTGCCAGCAGCGTAGACGGACAAGAGACCCAGTACTTC. Full variable domain (outside the CDR3, taken from reference TRBV5-4 and TRBJ2-5): ETGVTQSPTHLIKTRGQQVTLRCSSQSGHNTVSWYQQALGQGPQFIFQYYREEENGRGNFPPRFSGLQFPNYSSELNVNALELDDSALYLCASSVDGQETQYFGPGTRLLVL.

This chain links TRBV4-2 with TRBJ2-7; D possibly corresponds to TRBD2 (6 bases). The CDR3 is 18 amino acids. CDR1 and CDR2 from the germline V gene are LGHNA and YNFKEQ. Trimming shortened V by 1 base and J by 0 bases, and 19 bases separated the two germline ends. Here the CDR3 reads CASSQGRDWSGPSYEQYF. DNA for the CDR3: TGTGCCAGCAGCCAAGGGCGGGACTGGAGCGGTCCCTCCTACGAGCAGTACTTC.

In its sample, this clonotype was seen many times. The chain employs TRBV24-1 and TRBJ1-2; 11 nucleotides match TRBD1. Germline V gene data show CDR1 as KGHDR and CDR2 as SFDVKD. CDR3 size: 16 residues. J was trimmed by 4 bases and V by 3 bases; bases with no gene match: 6. The CDR3 coding sequence is TGTGCCACCAGTGATCCGAGCGGGACAGGGGGCTATGGCTACACCTTC. Its protein is CATSDPSGTGGYGYTF.

This clonotype was observed at least ten times. The chain carries TRBV29-1 and TRBJ1-2; 8 bases are shared with TRBD1. The V segment lost 0 bases and the J segment 6 bases; nucleotides outside the gene matches: 6. The germline V gene encodes CDR1 SQVTM and CDR2 ANQGSEA. The CDR3 is 14 amino acids. Here the CDR3 reads CSVEDRAGGHGYTF. CDR3 in DNA: TGCAGCGTTGAAGATCGCGCAGGGGGCCATGGCTACACCTTC.

The chain carries TRBV12-5 and TRBJ2-6; D may correspond to TRBD1 or TRBD2 (5 bases each). The germline V gene encodes CDR1 LGHNT and CDR2 FRNRAP. The V gene lost 0 bases and the J gene lost 0 bases, with 27 bases spanning the gap. This CDR3 region has 23 residues. The CDR3: CASGLVLPSFPRELFSGANVLTF. For the CDR3, the DNA is TGTGCTAGTGGTTTGGTACTTCCCTCTTTTCCCAGGGAGCTTTTCTCTGGGGCCAACGTCCTGACTTTC.

This clonotype was detected ten times or more. This chain links TRBV28 with TRBJ2-7, with TRBD2 identical over 11 bases. Germline lookup yields CDR1 MDHEN and CDR2 SYDVKM. This CDR3 is built from 15 residues. With V trimmed by 3 bases and J by 4 bases, 5 bases remained unmatched. DNA of the CDR3: TGTGCCAGCAGTTTGACTAGCGGGAAAGTTTACGAGCAGTACTTC. Its protein product is CASSLTSGKVYEQYF.

This clonotype was counted ten times or more. This chain connects TRBV5-1 to TRBJ2-7, with 11 bases matching TRBD2. This CDR3 is built from 16 residues. CDR1 SGHRS and CDR2 YFSETQ come from the germline V gene. V was clipped by 0 bases and J by 7 bases; unmatched bases: 9. The chain's CDR3 is CASSLGLAGRLREQYF. CDR3 in DNA: TGCGCCAGCAGCTTGGGACTAGCGGGAAGGCTTAGGGAGCAGTACTTC.

This clonotype was seen more than once but under ten times. This may arise from a read error, as a much more abundant clone is one base away. The chain is built from TRBV12-3 or TRBV12-4 and TRBJ1-4; possible D gene TRBD1, 5 bases. This CDR3 is 13 amino acids long. V lost 5 bases and J lost 4, with 8 bases in between. The CDR3 coding sequence is TGTGCCAGCAGTACGACAGTTAATGAAAAACTGTTTTTT. Amino acid sequence: CASSTTVNEKLFF.

This clonotype was seen more than once but under ten times. The CDR3 sequence is CSAPRAGVITGELFF. CDR3 in DNA: TGCAGTGCTCCAAGGGCGGGAGTGATCACCGGGGAGCTGTTTTTT. This chain connects TRBV20-1 to TRBJ2-2, with TRBD2 matching over 7 bases. Per germline, CDR1 DFQATT and CDR2 SNEGSKA (reference sequence). The CDR3 runs 15 residues. J lost 4 bases, V lost 5 bases, and 10 bases had no gene match.

This clonotype was detected only a few times. This chain joins TRBV19 and TRBJ2-7; no firm D call. Germline values: CDR1 LNHDA, CDR2 SQIVND (reference sequence). CDR3 length: 15 amino acids. Trimming removed 3 bases from V and 2 bases from J, with 14 bases in between. This CDR3 is CASSIGRSTPYEQYF. CDR3 in DNA: TGTGCCAGTAGTATTGGGCGAAGTACCCCCTACGAGCAGTACTTC.

This clonotype was recorded at least ten times. The rearrangement uses TRBV5-8 and TRBJ1-1; D call uncertain. Germline-derived CDR1 and CDR2 are SGHTS and YDEGEE. Trimming removed 4 bases at V and 12 bases at J, with 22 bases between. The CDR3 sequence is 14 residues long. The CDR3: CASSRHASDFPPFF. The DNA for the CDR3 is TGTGCCAGCAGCCGCCACGCCTCCGATTTCCCACCTTTCTTT.

This clonotype has a count of ten or more. The chain combines TRBV20-1 with TRBJ2-3; 9 bases agree with TRBD1. The CDR3 covers 13 residues. Germline CDR1 DFQATT, CDR2 SNEGSKA (reference sequence). After removal of 6 bases from V and 2 bases from J, the junction contained 3 bases not matched to a gene. CDR3 sequence reads: CSAPQGATDTQYF. CDR3 DNA: TGCAGTGCACCACAGGGGGCCACAGATACGCAGTATTTT.